This T cell receptor beta chain comes out of a study of T-cell memory formation after mild COVID-19. Trimming removed 5 bases at V and 8 bases at J, with 24 bases between. Germline-derived CDR1 and CDR2 are MGHRA and YSYEKL. The CDR3 covers 16 residues. Study results and limitations: For contracting clones, CD4+ ones sat mainly in CM and EM, CD8+ in EMRA.

TCRdb reanalysed the 5' RACE reads using MiXCR and keeps one entry per CDR3 protein. The sample holds around 310,000 distinct CDR3 sequences, more than 15% seen once. Concerning this clonotype itself: The target antigen is unknown.

Sequencing used PBMCs or a T cell subset sorted from them (not recorded which). This chain links TRBV4-1 with TRBJ1-2, with TRBD1 as a possible D gene (6 bases). The clonotype originates from a man between 18 and 29 years old who had mild COVID-19 (a few samples of this study predate the infection). Cell type and time point are not known. The CDR3 DNA reads as TGCGCCAGCAGCATAAGAACAGGGCGGGGTACGGGAGGCTACACCTTC. Translated, it gives CASSIRTGRGTGGYTF.